The 2 T cell receptor beta chains listed next were all sequenced from one sample in a study of a mutant IDH1 vaccine in newly diagnosed glioma. Generated by immunoSEQ multiplex PCR, the TCRdb table keeps only in-frame clones and is missing some. The sample yields approximately 31,000 clones, about four fifths seen once. Specified time point: week 47, end of study. A single vaccine dose contained 300 ug of mutant IDH1 20-mer peptide, and topical imiquimod was used with it. Which antigens these TCRs recognize remains unknown. The sample consisted of PBMCs, taken from a glioma patient whose treatment included an IDH1 peptide vaccine. The receptors derive from a man aged 30 to 39 with glioma.

This chain joins TRBV2 and TRBJ2-1; TRBD1 agrees at 9 bases. V gave up 6 bases and J gave up 3 bases; unmatched junction bases: 6. CDR1 SNHLY and CDR2 FYNNEI come from the germline V gene. This CDR3 has 15 residues. The CDR3 sequence: CASRKTGGIYNEQFF. CDR3 coding DNA: TGTGCCAGCAGAAAGACAGGGGGAATCTACAATGAGCAGTTCTTC.

The chain links TRBV5-1 to TRBJ1-3; D uncertain. Trimming stripped 1 base from V and 4 bases from J, with 15 bases between. The germline CDR1 and CDR2 sequences are SGHRS and YFSETQ. This CDR3 is 16 amino acids long. The DNA for the CDR3 is TGCGCCAGCAGCTTGAGCTTAACAGTTGGGGGAAACACCATATATTTT. It encodes CASSLSLTVGGNTIYF.